Sequencing of this T cell receptor (beta chain) was carried out in a study of blood T cells in healthy people across ages. General study findings and limits: Changes in expanded clonotypes were possibly confounded, as the CMV status of donors was unknown.

This clonotype was seen a handful of times. Its antigen is unknown. Alongside a J-beta primer mix, a sample-barcoded 5' primer served in a second PCR lasting about 7 to 12 cycles. Via MiXCR, TCRdb re-called the 5' RACE reads, giving one row per CDR3 protein. The data show approximately 830,000 distinct CDR3 sequences, 55% to 65% seen once. Total RNA extracted from each sample amounted to at least 5 micrograms. Sequencing used blood. The clonotype was recovered from a man aged 25 to 45 in good health.

In DNA form, the CDR3 reads TGCAGCGTTGCCAGGGACCCCGGAACCCAGTACTTC. Protein product: CSVARDPGTQYF. V usage is TRBV29-1 and J usage is TRBJ2-5; D may be TRBD1 or TRBD2 (5 bases each). Germline V gene lookup returns CDR1 SQVTM and CDR2 ANQGSEA. V lost 4 bases and J 8 bases, leaving 14 bases between the germline ends. CDR3 length: 12 amino acids.